The 23 T cell receptor beta chains presented below share a single source sample, sequenced in a study of T cell repertoires in cytomegalovirus infection. Each CDR3 protein is one row after TCRdb ran MiXCR on the reads. The table includes some 560,000 distinct CDR3 sequences, about 40% detected once. Which antigens these TCRs recognize remains unknown. Specimen: cultured PBMCs, collected from culture after CMV antigen stimulation. The receptors stem from a human donor in good health (CMV status not recorded). Some clones in this sample may be carry-over from other donors' samples.

V and J are TRBV18 and TRBJ1-4, with no clear D. Trimming removed 3 bases from V and 5 bases from J, with 10 bases in between. Germline-derived CDR1 and CDR2 are KGHSH and LQKENI. The CDR3 length is 14 residues. CDR3 residues: CASSPGMGNEKLFF. The CDR3 bases are TGTGCCAGCTCACCCGGGATGGGGAATGAAAAACTGTTTTTT.

This clonotype was recorded a few times. The V call is TRBV12-3 or TRBV12-4, the J call TRBJ1-2; 11 nucleotides align to TRBD1. With V trimmed by 6 bases and J by 1 base, 7 bases remained unmatched. The CDR3 runs 16 residues. CDR3 DNA sequence: TGTGCCAGCAGCAGCCCCGGGACAGGGGGTAACTATGGCTACACCTTC. This gives the protein CASSSPGTGGNYGYTF.

The table lists this clonotype with a few counts. The chain joins TRBV5-4 to TRBJ2-1, with D possibly being TRBD2 (6 bases). Germline V gene data show CDR1 as SGHNT and CDR2 as YYREEE (reference sequence). Trimming took off 5 bases at V and 9 bases at J, with 27 bases between the two ends. This CDR3 is built from 17 residues. The CDR3 nucleotides are TGTGCCAGCAGGAGGTTCGTAGAGTTCCCGACTAGTCGTGAGCAGTTCTTC. Its protein is CASRRFVEFPTSREQFF.

V usage is TRBV19 and J usage is TRBJ1-5, with D unresolved. Between the trimmed V and J ends, which lost 7 bases and 0 bases, there was a span of 13 bases. This CDR3 is 15 amino acids long. From germline, CDR1 is LNHDA and CDR2 SQIVND (reference sequence). The CDR3 DNA reads TGTGCCAGTACCCGGACCTCGAATAGCAATCAGCCCCAGCATTTT. Encoded protein: CASTRTSNSNQPQHF.

The table lists this clonotype with a few counts. V and J are TRBV7-2 and TRBJ2-7; D possibly matches TRBD1 or TRBD2 (5 bases each). The germline gives CDR1 SGHTA, CDR2 FQGNSA. The CDR3 sequence is 14 residues long. V dropped 3 bases and J dropped 4 bases, with 13 bases sitting between them. CDR3 bases: TGTGCCAGCAGCTTGTCGGGGCGTGTTTACGAGCAGTACTTC. Translated: CASSLSGRVYEQYF.

Worth noting for this clonotype: Sequence at one end of the junction differs from germline and may be a read error. V gene TRBV5-6 combines with J gene TRBJ2-4, with D perhaps matching TRBD2 (6 bases). Germline V lookup: CDR1 SGHDT, CDR2 YYEEEE. The CDR3 is 12 residues long. The CDR3 loop reads CASSWGPGLWAF. The CDR3 nucleotides read TGTGCCAGCAGCTGGGGCCCGGGACTCTGGGCCTTC.

The table lists this clonotype with a few counts. The chain uses TRBV2 and TRBJ1-4; D call uncertain. The germline V gene has CDR1 SNHLY and CDR2 FYNNEI. The CDR3 is 13 residues long. V gave up 6 bases and J gave up 6 bases, with 11 bases separating them. In nucleotides, the CDR3 is TGTGCCAGCAGGAGAGGGATGGATGAAAAACTGTTTTTT. This gives the protein CASRRGMDEKLFF. The full variable domain, rest sourced from reference TRBV2 and TRBJ1-4, is EPEVTQTPSHQVTQMGQEVILRCVPISNHLYFYWYRQILGQKVEFLVSFYNNEISEKSEIFDDQFSVERPDGSNFTLKIRSTKLEDSAMYFCASRRGMDEKLFFGSGTQLSVL.

CDR3 sequence reads: CASSTGLEETQYF. In nucleotides, the CDR3 is TGTGCCAGCAGCACTGGACTAGAAGAGACCCAGTACTTC. The chain recombines TRBV7-7 with TRBJ2-5, with 7 bases identical to TRBD2. The CDR3 is 13 amino acids. Germline-derived CDR1 and CDR2 are SSHAT and FNYEAQ (reference sequence). The V and J ends lost 5 bases and 3 bases, in that order; junction bases with no gene match: 3.

This clonotype was observed many times. The V and J genes are TRBV7-2 and TRBJ2-5; maybe TRBD1 (5 bases). The CDR3 has 14 amino acids. From germline, CDR1 is SGHTA and CDR2 FQGNSA. V was clipped by 1 base and J by 5 bases, with 11 bases between them. The CDR3: CASSLDAGMETQYF. The CDR3 DNA reads TGTGCCAGCAGCTTAGACGCAGGGATGGAGACCCAGTACTTC. The full variable domain, completed using reference TRBV7-2 and TRBJ2-5, is GAGVSQSPSNKVTEKGKDVELRCDPISGHTALYWYRQSLGQGLEFLIYFQGNSAPDKSGLPSDRFSAERTGGSVSTLTIQRTQQEDSAVYLCASSLDAGMETQYFGPGTRLLVL.

The chain has TRBV7-6 and TRBJ2-3; 7 nucleotides match TRBD2. Germline CDR1 and CDR2: SGHVS and FNYEAQ. Trimming cost V 0 bases and J 1 base; bases outside gene matches: 7. This CDR3 comprises 17 residues. CDR3 sequence (DNA): TGTGCCAGCAGCTTAGCCCCATTGGGGGGGGGCACAGATACGCAGTATTTT. Translated, it gives CASSLAPLGGGTDTQYF.

The chain employs TRBV27 and TRBJ1-2, with 9 bases lining up with TRBD1. The junction had 9 bases not matched to a gene; V was cut back by 2 bases and J by 8 bases. In germline, CDR1 is MNHEY, CDR2 SMNVEV (reference sequence). CDR3 length: 15 amino acids. The CDR3 region has the DNA TGTGCCAGCAGTTTAAAAGAACAGGGGGCAGGGGGCTACACCTTC. Protein product: CASSLKEQGAGGYTF.

The chain joins TRBV10-3 to TRBJ2-5; 7 bases agree with TRBD1. Germline lookup yields CDR1 ENHRY and CDR2 SYGVKD. Trimming took 7 bases from V and 3 from J; bases not matched to a gene: 5. CDR3 size: 13 residues. The CDR3 region is CAIKGTEEETQYF. The CDR3 DNA follows: TGTGCCATCAAGGGGACAGAAGAAGAGACCCAGTACTTC.

This clonotype was counted many times. The chain has TRBV7-2 and TRBJ2-7, with D possibly TRBD2 on 7 matching bases. Germline CDR1 reads SGHTA; CDR2 reads FQGNSA. V gave up 2 bases and J gave up 3 bases, with 14 bases separating them. The CDR3 contains 15 residues. This CDR3 is CASSLLGGLGYEQYF. The DNA for the CDR3 is TGTGCCAGCAGCTTACTGGGGGGGCTAGGCTACGAGCAGTACTTC.

This clonotype was seen only once. CDR3 sequence reads: CSARVPGIGNTIYF. The CDR3 DNA reads as TGCAGTGCTAGAGTCCCTGGGATCGGAAACACCATATATTTT. The chain uses TRBV20-1 and TRBJ1-3; no firm D call. CDR1 DFQATT and CDR2 SNEGSKA come from the germline V gene (reference sequence). V was trimmed by 1 base and J by 4 bases, leaving 11 bases between them. This CDR3 is built from 14 residues.

The V call is TRBV5-4, the J call TRBJ2-1; TRBD2 agrees at 7 bases. CDR1 and CDR2 (germline): SGHNT, YYREEE (reference sequence). The CDR3 is made up of 14 amino acids. Unmatched junction bases numbered 10, after V lost 4 bases and J lost 9 bases. CDR3 residues: CASSLRLAGAEQFF. In DNA, the CDR3 is TGTGCCAGCAGCCTACGCCTGGCGGGAGCTGAGCAGTTCTTC.

This clonotype appeared a few times. This chain joins TRBV7-2 and TRBJ2-5; 10 positions match TRBD1. Germline V lookup: CDR1 SGHTA, CDR2 FQGNSA. This CDR3 has 15 residues. The V gene end was trimmed by 5 bases and the J gene end by 4 bases; junction bases not matched to a gene: 7. The DNA of the CDR3 is TGTGCCAGCAGCGGTTACCGGGACAGGGGAGAGACCCAGTACTTC. Protein product: CASSGYRDRGETQYF. The variable domain in full, with the rest retrieved from reference TRBV7-2 and TRBJ2-5, is GAGVSQSPSNKVTEKGKDVELRCDPISGHTALYWYRQSLGQGLEFLIYFQGNSAPDKSGLPSDRFSAERTGGSVSTLTIQRTQQEDSAVYLCASSGYRDRGETQYFGPGTRLLVL.

This clonotype was seen a handful of times. One junction end disagrees with the germline gene, perhaps due to a read error. This chain connects TRBV7-2 to TRBJ1-6; TRBD1 is a possible D gene (5 bases). Per the germline V gene, CDR1 is SGHTA and CDR2 is FQGNSA. The length of the CDR3 is 13 residues. Written as DNA, the CDR3 is TGTGCCAGCGGAGGGACCTACAATTCACCCCTCCACTTT. Translated: CASGGTYNSPLHF.

The V call is TRBV20-1, the J call TRBJ1-2; a weak D match, TRBD1 (5 bases). CDR3 length: 14 amino acids. Trimming took 6 bases from V and 3 from J, leaving 17 bases between them. Germline V gives CDR1 DFQATT, CDR2 SNEGSKA (reference sequence). This CDR3 is CSAMETLGDYGYTF. The CDR3 nucleotides are TGCAGTGCAATGGAGACACTGGGGGACTATGGCTACACCTTC.

This rearrangement joins TRBV10-3 to TRBJ2-2, with 9 bases that match TRBD1. Germline lookup yields CDR1 ENHRY and CDR2 SYGVKD. The CDR3 has 15 amino acids. The V segment lost 7 bases and the J segment 1 base; nucleotides outside the gene matches: 4. CDR3 bases: TGTGCCATCAATGCGGACAGGGGGAACACCGGGGAGCTGTTTTTT. Translating gives CAINADRGNTGELFF.

This rearrangement joins TRBV10-3 to TRBJ2-3; D is unclear. The V end was cut by 3 bases, the J end by 10 bases, with 8 bases between. Germline-derived CDR1 and CDR2 are ENHRY and SYGVKD. The CDR3 totals 11 residues. The CDR3 is CAISEGRSQYF. The CDR3 DNA reads TGTGCCATCAGTGAAGGACGGTCGCAGTATTTT.

The V and J genes are TRBV19 and TRBJ1-2; no reliable D call. The CDR3 covers 12 residues. V was shortened by 4 bases and J by 9 bases, with 12 bases between the two germline ends. The germline gives CDR1 LNHDA, CDR2 SQIVND (reference sequence). CDR3 DNA: TGTGCCAGTAGTACGCGACACACACGCTACACCTTC. Its translation: CASSTRHTRYTF.

The V and J genes are TRBV7-8 and TRBJ2-4, with D perhaps TRBD2 (6 bases). The CDR3 consists of 16 residues. Germline-derived CDR1 and CDR2 are SGHVS and FQNEAQ. Trimming left V 5 bases short and J 8 bases short, with 22 bases between. The CDR3 is CASSLGKTNWGDIQYF. The CDR3 DNA reads TGTGCCAGCAGCCTAGGAAAAACAAACTGGGGGGACATTCAGTACTTC.

The chain couples TRBV19 to TRBJ2-1; 9 nucleotides agree with TRBD2. The CDR3 totals 16 residues. CDR1 and CDR2 from the germline V gene are LNHDA and SQIVND (reference sequence). Losses at the gene ends were 6 bases for V and 0 bases for J; bases not matched to a gene: 6. CDR3 protein: CASRGLAGSSYNEQFF. CDR3 in DNA: TGTGCCAGTAGGGGCCTAGCGGGGAGCTCCTACAATGAGCAGTTCTTC.